This T cell receptor (beta chain) was obtained from a study of technical replicates of blood from several donors. TCRdb keeps only in-frame clones here, not all; method: immunoSEQ multiplex PCR. This sample has 75,000 to 95,000 clones, with 75% to 95% found just once. There are 16 residues in the CDR3. Germline lookup yields CDR1 MDHEN and CDR2 SYDVKM. V was clipped by 7 bases and J by 5 bases; unmatched bases: 16. The sequence came from a human donor in good health. The sample comprised T cells isolated from PBMCs. The gene calls are TRBV28 and TRBJ1-2; TRBD1 matches 7 bases. DNA for the CDR3: TGTGCCAGCAACCCTGGACAGGTCCCCTGGTCTTATGGCTACACCTTC. Its translation: CASNPGQVPWSYGYTF.